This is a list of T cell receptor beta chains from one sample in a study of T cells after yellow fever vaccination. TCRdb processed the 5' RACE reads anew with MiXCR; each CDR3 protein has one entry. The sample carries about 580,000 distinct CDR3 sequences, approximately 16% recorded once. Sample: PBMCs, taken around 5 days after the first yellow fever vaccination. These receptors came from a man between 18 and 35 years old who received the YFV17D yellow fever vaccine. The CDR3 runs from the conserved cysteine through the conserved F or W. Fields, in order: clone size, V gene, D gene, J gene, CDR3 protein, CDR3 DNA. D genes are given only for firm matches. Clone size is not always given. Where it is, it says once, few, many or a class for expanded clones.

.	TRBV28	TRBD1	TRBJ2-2	CAIGTGTTGELFF	TGTGCCATCGGGACAGGGACCACCGGGGAGCTGTTTTTT
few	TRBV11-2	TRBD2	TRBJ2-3	CASSFRGIAGAPPRTDTQYF	TGTGCCAGCAGCTTTAGGGGGATAGCGGGGGCCCCCCCAAGGACAGATACGCAGTATTTT
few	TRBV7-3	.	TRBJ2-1	CASSLQGFYYNEQFF	TGTGCCAGCAGCTTACAGGGTTTCTACTACAATGAGCAGTTCTTC
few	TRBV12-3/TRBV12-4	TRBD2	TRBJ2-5	CASSYPGGTQETQYF	TGTGCCAGCAGTTACCCGGGGGGGACCCAAGAGACCCAGTACTTC
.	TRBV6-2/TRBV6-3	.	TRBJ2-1	CASRYLKGYPRNEQFF	TGTGCCAGCAGATACCTAAAAGGGTACCCCCGCAATGAGCAGTTCTTC
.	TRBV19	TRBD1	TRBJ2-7	CASTPGRRGQSYEQYF	TGTGCCAGTACCCCCGGGCGAAGGGGGCAATCCTACGAGCAGTACTTC
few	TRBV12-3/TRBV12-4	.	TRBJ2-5	CASSLIGAQYF	TGTGCCAGCAGTTTAATTGGGGCCCAGTACTTC
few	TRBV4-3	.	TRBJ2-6	CASSLNTGANVLTF	TGCGCCAGCAGCCTCAATACTGGGGCCAACGTCCTGACTTTC
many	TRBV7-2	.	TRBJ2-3	CASSLFVEPSTDTQYF	TGTGCCAGCAGCTTATTCGTGGAACCTAGCACAGATACGCAGTATTTT
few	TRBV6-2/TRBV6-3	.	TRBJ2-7	CASSTFGDAVSHEQYF	TGTGCCAGCAGCACCTTCGGAGATGCTGTAAGCCACGAGCAGTACTTC
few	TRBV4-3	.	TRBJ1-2	CASSHRTAETNYGYTF	TGCGCCAGCAGCCACAGGACAGCGGAAACTAACTATGGCTACACCTTC
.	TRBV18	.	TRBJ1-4	CASSPPGDEKLFF	TGTGCCAGCTCACCACCGGGGGATGAAAAACTGTTTTTT
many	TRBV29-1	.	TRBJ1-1	CSVGYRAGATEAFF	TGCAGCGTTGGGTATCGGGCAGGGGCTACTGAAGCTTTCTTT
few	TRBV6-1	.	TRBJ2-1	CASSPTRGLEQFF	TGTGCCAGCAGTCCCACCAGGGGCTTGGAGCAGTTCTTC
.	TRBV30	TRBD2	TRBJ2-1	CAWSVWGGGNNEQFF	TGTGCCTGGAGTGTCTGGGGCGGGGGGAACAATGAGCAGTTCTTC
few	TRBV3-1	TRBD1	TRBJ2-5	CASSRVRDSQETQYF	TGTGCCAGCAGCCGGGTCCGGGACAGTCAAGAGACCCAGTACTTC
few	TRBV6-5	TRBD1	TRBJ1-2	CASSFRTGLTDYGYTF	TGTGCCAGCAGTTTCAGGACAGGCCTAACTGACTATGGCTACACCTTC
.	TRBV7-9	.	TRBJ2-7	CASMSRGENEHEQYF	TGTGCCAGCATGTCCCGTGGGGAAAATGAGCACGAGCAGTACTTC
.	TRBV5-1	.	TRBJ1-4	CASSLESSSTNEKLFF	TGCGCCAGCAGCTTGGAATCCAGCTCAACTAATGAAAAACTGTTTTTT
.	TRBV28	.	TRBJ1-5	CASSFVMGSGQPQHF	TGTGCCAGCAGTTTCGTTATGGGCAGTGGGCAGCCCCAGCATTTT
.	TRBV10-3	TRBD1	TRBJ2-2	CAITKGRQGANTGELFF	TGTGCCATCACGAAGGGGCGGCAGGGGGCTAACACCGGGGAGCTGTTTTTT
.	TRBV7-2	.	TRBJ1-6	CASSVQQGFTYNSPLHF	TGTGCCAGCAGCGTACAACAGGGTTTTACCTATAATTCACCCCTCCACTTT
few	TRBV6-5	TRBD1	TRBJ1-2	CASMLPFETGIYGYTF	TGTGCCAGCATGTTACCATTCGAGACAGGGATTTATGGCTACACCTTC
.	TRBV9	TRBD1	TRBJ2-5	CASSVETGAFETQYF	TGTGCCAGCAGCGTAGAGACAGGGGCCTTCGAGACCCAGTACTTC
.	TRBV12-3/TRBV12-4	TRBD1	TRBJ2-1	CASREQGAKGEQFF	TGTGCCAGCAGGGAACAGGGGGCAAAGGGTGAGCAGTTCTTC
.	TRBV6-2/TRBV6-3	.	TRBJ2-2	CASSYNPSGELFF	TGTGCCAGCAGTTATAACCCCTCCGGGGAGCTGTTTTTT
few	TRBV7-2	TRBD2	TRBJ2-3	CASSFTGGGDTQYF	TGTGCCAGCAGCTTTACGGGGGGAGGAGATACGCAGTATTTT
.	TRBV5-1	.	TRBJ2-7	CASREQGYEQYF	TGCGCCAGCAGGGAACAGGGCTACGAGCAGTACTTC
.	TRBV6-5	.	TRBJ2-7	CASWVEGGEQYF	TGTGCCAGCTGGGTGGAGGGAGGCGAGCAGTACTTC
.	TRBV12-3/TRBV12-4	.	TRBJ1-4	CASQPIPGGAQEKLFF	TGTGCCAGCCAACCGATCCCGGGAGGGGCACAGGAAAAACTGTTTTTT
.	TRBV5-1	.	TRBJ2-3	CASSLYTSTDTQYF	TGCGCCAGCAGCTTGTATACTAGCACAGATACGCAGTATTTT
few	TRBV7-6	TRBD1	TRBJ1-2	CASSRTGGTANYGYTF	TGTGCCAGCAGCCGGACAGGGGGCACAGCTAACTATGGCTACACCTTC
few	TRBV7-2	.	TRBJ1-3	CASSLGPSRAGNTIYF	TGTGCCAGCAGCTTAGGCCCCTCGAGGGCTGGAAACACCATATATTTT
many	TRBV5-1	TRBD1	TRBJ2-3	CASSYGQGTDTQYF	TGCGCCAGCAGTTATGGACAGGGTACAGATACGCAGTATTTT
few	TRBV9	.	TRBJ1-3	CASSARTGLSGNTIYF	TGTGCCAGCAGCGCCAGGACGGGCCTCTCTGGAAACACCATATATTTT
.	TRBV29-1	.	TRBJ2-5	CSVEREGEETQYF	TGCAGCGTTGAACGGGAAGGGGAAGAGACCCAGTACTTC
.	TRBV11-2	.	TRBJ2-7	CASSSRGTAKPFYEQYF	TGTGCCAGCAGCTCCCGGGGGACAGCGAAACCTTTCTACGAGCAGTACTTC
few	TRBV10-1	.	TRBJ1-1	CASSGQVNAEAFF	TGCGCCAGCAGTGGACAAGTGAACGCTGAAGCTTTCTTT
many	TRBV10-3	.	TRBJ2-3	CAISESIDGAAGHYTDTQYF	TGTGCCATCAGTGAGTCGATTGATGGGGCTGCGGGGCACTACACAGATACGCAGTATTTT